This TCR beta chain was identified during a study of shared clonotypes between healthy human individuals. Study outcomes and limitations: The study's rarefaction showed incomplete sorted-subset sequencing despite large depth.

For sorted subsets, about 190 ng DNA per replicate equaled about 31,000 T cell genomes. Assay used: immunoSEQ multiplex PCR; TCRdb lists only in-frame clones, some missing. The profile covers some 2.1 million clones, with about 95% appearing a single time and around 1.1% taken by the ten largest. This clone was seen only once. Its antigen is undetermined. This specimen includes other DNA sequences encoding the same CDR3. The V end lost 0 bases, the J end lost 2 bases, and 8 bases lay between the germline ends. This CDR3 is built from 14 residues. Germline CDR1 reads SGHNT; CDR2 reads YYREEE (reference sequence). In the naive CD8 group, cells lacked CD45RO and were positively selected for CCR7, so terminally differentiated effector memory CD45RA+ cells were left out.

This sequence joins TRBV5-4 and TRBJ1-2, with a possible D match to TRBD1 (6 bases). This TCR came from a man aged 18 to 29 in good health. The sample was naive CD8+ T cells sorted from blood. CDR3 sequence: CASSLEGTNYGYTF. The CDR3 DNA follows: TGTGCCAGCAGCTTGGAAGGGACAAACTATGGCTACACCTTC.